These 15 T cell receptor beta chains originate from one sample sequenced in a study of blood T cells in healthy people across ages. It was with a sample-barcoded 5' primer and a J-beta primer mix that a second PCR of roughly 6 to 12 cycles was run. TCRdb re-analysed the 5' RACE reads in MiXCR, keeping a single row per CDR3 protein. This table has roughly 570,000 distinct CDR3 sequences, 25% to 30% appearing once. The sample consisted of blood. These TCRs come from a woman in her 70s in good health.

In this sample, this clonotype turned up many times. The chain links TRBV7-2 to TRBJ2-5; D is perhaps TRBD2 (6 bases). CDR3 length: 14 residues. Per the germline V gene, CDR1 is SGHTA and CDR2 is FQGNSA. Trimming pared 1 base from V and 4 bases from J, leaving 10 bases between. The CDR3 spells CASSLETSGETQYF. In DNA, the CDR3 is TGTGCCAGCAGCTTAGAGACTAGTGGAGAGACCCAGTACTTC.

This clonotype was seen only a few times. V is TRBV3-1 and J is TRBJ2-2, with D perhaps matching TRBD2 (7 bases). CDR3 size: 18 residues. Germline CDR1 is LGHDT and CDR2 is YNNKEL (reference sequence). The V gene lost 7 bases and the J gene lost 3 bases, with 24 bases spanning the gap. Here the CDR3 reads CASINLRGGSTDTGELFF. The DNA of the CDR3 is TGTGCCAGCATCAATCTCAGGGGAGGGTCCACTGACACCGGGGAGCTGTTTTTT.

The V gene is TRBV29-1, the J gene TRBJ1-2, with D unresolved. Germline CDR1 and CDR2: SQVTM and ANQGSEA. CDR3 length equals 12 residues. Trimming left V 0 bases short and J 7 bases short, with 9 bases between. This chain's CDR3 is CSVEEQMGGYTF. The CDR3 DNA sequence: TGCAGCGTTGAAGAGCAGATGGGTGGCTACACCTTC.

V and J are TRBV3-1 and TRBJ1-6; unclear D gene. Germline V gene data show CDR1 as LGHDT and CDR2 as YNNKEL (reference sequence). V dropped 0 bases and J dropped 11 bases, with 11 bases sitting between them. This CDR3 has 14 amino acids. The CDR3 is CASSQDNTLPPLHF. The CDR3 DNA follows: TGTGCCAGCAGCCAAGACAACACCCTTCCACCCCTCCACTTT.

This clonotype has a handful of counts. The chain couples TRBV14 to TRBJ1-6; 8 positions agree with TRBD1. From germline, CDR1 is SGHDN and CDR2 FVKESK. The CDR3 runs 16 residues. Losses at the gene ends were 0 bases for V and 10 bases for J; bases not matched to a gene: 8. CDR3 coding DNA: TGTGCCAGCAGCCAAGAGACAGGACAGGGTCGCTCACCCCTCCACTTT. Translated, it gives CASSQETGQGRSPLHF.

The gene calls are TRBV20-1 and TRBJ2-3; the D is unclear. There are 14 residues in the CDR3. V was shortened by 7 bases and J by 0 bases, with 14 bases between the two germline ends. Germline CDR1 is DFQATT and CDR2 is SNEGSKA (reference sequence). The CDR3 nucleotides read TGCAGTGGCAGGCCCTGGCCTAGCACAGATACGCAGTATTTT. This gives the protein CSGRPWPSTDTQYF.

The CDR3 is CATSRHGREQYF. CDR3 in DNA: TGTGCCACCAGCAGACATGGGCGGGAGCAGTACTTC. J is TRBJ2-7 and V is TRBV15, with D uncertain. The CDR3 is made up of 12 amino acids. The germline gives CDR1 LNHNV, CDR2 YYDKDF (reference sequence). Trimming left V 2 bases short and J 7 bases short, with 9 bases between.

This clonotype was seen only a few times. In DNA, the CDR3 is TGTGCCAGCAGTGAAACCGCTAATACGCAGTATTTT. Its translation is CASSETANTQYF. The V and J genes are TRBV6-1 and TRBJ2-3; D unresolved. Trimming shortened V by 2 bases and J by 7 bases, and 7 bases separated the two germline ends. CDR3 length: 12 amino acids. Germline values: CDR1 MNHNS, CDR2 SASEGT.

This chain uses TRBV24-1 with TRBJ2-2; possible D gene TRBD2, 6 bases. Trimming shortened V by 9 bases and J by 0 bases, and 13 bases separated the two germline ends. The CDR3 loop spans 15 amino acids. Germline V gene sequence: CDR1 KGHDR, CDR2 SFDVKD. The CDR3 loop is CATSGKRANTGELFF. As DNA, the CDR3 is TGTGCCACCTCAGGGAAGCGGGCGAACACCGGGGAGCTGTTTTTT.

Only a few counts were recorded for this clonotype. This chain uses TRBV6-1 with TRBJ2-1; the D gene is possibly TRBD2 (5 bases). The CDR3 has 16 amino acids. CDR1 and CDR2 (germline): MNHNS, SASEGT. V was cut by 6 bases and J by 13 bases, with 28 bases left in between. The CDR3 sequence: CASRRLASLPFTGQFF. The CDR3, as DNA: TGTGCCAGCAGGCGACTTGCCTCACTCCCCTTCACGGGACAGTTCTTC.

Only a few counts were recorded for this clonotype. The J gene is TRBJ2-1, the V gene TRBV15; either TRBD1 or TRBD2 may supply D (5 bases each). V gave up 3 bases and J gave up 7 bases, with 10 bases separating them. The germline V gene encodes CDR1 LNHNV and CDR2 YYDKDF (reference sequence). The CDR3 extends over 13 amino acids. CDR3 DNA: TGTGCCACCAGCAGGGGGGATGGGAATGAGCAGTTCTTC. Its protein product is CATSRGDGNEQFF.

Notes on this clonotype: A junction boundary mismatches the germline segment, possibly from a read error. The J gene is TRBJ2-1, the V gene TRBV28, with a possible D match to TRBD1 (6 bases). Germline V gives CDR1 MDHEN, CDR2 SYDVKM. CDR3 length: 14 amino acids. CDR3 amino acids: CASSTQQGVYEQHF. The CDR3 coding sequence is TGTGCCAGCAGTACTCAACAGGGAGTCTACGAGCAGCACTTC.

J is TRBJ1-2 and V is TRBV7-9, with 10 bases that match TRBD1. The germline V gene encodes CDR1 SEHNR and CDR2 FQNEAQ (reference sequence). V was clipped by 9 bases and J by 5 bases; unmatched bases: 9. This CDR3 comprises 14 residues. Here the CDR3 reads CASNPGQGNYGYTF. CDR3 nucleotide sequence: TGTGCCAGTAATCCGGGACAGGGGAATTATGGCTACACCTTC.

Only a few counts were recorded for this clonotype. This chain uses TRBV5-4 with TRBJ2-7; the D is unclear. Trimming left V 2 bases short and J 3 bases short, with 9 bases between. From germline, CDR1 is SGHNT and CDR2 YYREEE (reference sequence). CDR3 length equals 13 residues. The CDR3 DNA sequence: TGTGCCAGCAGCTTCAGTTCTGACTACGAGCAGTACTTC. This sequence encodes CASSFSSDYEQYF.

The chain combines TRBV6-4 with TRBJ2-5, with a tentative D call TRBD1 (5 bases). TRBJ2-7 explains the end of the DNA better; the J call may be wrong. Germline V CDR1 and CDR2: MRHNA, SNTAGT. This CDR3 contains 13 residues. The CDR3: CASIPRAHYEQYF. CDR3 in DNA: TGTGCCAGCATTCCCAGGGCCCACTACGAGCAGTACTTC.